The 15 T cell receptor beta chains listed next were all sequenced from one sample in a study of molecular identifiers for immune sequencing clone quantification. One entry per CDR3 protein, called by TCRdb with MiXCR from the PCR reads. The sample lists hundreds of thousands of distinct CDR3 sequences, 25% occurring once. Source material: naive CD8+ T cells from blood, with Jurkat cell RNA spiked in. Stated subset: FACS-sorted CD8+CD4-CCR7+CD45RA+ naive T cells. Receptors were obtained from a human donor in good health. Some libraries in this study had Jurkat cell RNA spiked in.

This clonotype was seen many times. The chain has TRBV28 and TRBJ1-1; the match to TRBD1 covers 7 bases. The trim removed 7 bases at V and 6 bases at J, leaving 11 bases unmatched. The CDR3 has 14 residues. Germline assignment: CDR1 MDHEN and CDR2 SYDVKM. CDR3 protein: CASKQGGAMAEAFF. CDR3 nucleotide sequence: TGTGCCAGCAAGCAAGGGGGCGCGATGGCTGAAGCTTTCTTT.

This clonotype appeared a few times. The CDR3: CASILTPAFHSDTQYF. The CDR3 DNA reads TGTGCCAGCATCCTGACACCGGCCTTTCATTCAGATACGCAGTATTTT. The rearrangement uses TRBV7-7 and TRBJ2-3, with D uncertain. V was cut by 7 bases and J by 4 bases, with 21 bases left in between. The CDR3 totals 16 residues. CDR1 is SSHAT, CDR2 FNYEAQ, per germline (reference sequence).

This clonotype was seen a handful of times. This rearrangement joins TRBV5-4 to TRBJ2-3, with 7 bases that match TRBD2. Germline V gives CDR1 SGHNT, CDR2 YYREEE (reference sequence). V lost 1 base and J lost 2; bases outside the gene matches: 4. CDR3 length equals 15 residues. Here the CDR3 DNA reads TGTGCCAGCAGCTTGAGGGACTATCCCACAGATACGCAGTATTTT. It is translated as CASSLRDYPTDTQYF.

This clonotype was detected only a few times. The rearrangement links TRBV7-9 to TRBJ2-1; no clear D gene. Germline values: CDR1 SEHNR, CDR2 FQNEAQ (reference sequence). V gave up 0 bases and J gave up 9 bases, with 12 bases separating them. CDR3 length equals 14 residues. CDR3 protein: CASSLALTASEQFF. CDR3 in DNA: TGTGCCAGCAGCTTAGCGCTGACGGCGTCTGAGCAGTTCTTC.

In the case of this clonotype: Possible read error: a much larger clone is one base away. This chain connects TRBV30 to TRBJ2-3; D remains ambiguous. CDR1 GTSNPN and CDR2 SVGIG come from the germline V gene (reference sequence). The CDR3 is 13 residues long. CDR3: CAGDSSETATQYF. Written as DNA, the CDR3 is TGTGCCGGAGACTCATCGGAAACAGCTACGCAGTATTTT.

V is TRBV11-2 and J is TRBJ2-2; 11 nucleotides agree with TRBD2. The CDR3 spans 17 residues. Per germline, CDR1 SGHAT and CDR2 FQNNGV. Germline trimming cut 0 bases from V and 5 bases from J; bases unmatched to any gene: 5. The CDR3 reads CASSLDLAGGPTGELFF. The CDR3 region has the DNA TGTGCCAGCAGCTTAGATTTAGCGGGGGGGCCTACCGGGGAGCTGTTTTTT.

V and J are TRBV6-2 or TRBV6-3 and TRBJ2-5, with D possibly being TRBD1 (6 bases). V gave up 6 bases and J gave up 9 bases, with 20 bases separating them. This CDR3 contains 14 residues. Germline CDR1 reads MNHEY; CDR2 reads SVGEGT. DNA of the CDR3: TGTGCCAGCAGCCTAGGGGGATTCGGTGAGCCCCAGTACTTC. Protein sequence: CASSLGGFGEPQYF.

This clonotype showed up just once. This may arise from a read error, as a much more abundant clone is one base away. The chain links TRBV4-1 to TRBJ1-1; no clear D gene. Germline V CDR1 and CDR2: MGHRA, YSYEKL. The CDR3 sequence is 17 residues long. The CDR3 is CASSLSDLRSSYTEALF. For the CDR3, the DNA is TGCGCCAGCAGCCTTTCGGACTTGAGGTCCTCGTACACTGAAGCTCTCTTT.

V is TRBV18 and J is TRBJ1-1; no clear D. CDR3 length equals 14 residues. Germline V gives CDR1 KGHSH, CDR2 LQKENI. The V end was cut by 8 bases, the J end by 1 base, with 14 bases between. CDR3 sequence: CASPTPEANTEAFF. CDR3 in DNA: TGTGCCAGCCCTACACCTGAAGCGAACACTGAAGCTTTCTTT.

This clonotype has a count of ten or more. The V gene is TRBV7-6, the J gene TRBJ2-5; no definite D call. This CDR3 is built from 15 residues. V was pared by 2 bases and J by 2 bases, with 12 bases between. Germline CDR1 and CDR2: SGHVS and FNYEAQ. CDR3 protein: CASSLTLGPQETQYF. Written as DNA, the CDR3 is TGTGCCAGCAGCTTAACCCTCGGCCCTCAAGAGACCCAGTACTTC. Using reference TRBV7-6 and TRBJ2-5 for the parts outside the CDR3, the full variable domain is GAGVSQSPRYKVTKRGQDVALRCDPISGHVSLYWYRQALGQGPEFLTYFNYEAQQDKSGLPNDRFSAERPEGSISTLTIQRTEQRDSAMYRCASSLTLGPQETQYFGPGTRLLVL.

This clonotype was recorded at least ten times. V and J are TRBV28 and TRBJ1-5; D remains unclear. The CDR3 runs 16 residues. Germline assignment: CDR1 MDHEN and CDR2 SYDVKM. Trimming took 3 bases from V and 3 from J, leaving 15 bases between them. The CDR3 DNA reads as TGTGCCAGCAGTTTCCGGGCAGAGAACCCCAATCAGCCCCAGCATTTT. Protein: CASSFRAENPNQPQHF.

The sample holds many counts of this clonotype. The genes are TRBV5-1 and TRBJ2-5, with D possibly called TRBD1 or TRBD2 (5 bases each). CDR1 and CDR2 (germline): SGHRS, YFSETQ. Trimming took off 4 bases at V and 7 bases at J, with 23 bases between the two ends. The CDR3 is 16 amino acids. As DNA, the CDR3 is TGCGCCAGCAGCCTACAAGACAGCCTGGGGGTTGGGACCCAGTACTTC. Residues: CASSLQDSLGVGTQYF.

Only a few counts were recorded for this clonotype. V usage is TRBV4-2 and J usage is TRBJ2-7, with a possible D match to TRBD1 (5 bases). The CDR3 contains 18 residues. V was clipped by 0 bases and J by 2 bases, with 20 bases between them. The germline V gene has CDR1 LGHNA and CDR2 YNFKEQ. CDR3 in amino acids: CASSQDEGAAVSTYEQYF. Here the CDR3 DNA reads TGTGCCAGCAGCCAAGATGAAGGGGCGGCGGTTTCGACCTACGAGCAGTACTTC.

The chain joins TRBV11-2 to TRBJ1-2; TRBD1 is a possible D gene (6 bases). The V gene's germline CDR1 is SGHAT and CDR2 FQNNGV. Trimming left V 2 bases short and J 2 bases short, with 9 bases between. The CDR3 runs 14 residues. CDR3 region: CASSLITGNYGYTF. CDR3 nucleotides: TGTGCCAGCAGCTTAATTACAGGGAACTATGGCTACACCTTC.

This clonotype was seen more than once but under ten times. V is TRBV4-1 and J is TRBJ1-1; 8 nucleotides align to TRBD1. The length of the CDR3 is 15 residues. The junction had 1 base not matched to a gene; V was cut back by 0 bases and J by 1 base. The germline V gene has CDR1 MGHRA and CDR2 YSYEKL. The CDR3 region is CASSQEDRGNTEAFF. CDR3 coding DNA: TGCGCCAGCAGCCAAGAAGACAGGGGGAACACTGAAGCTTTCTTT.